This T cell receptor beta chain was found in a study of graft-versus-host responses after intestinal transplantation. Trimming took off 2 bases at V and 0 bases at J, with 11 bases between the two ends. CDR3 length: 17 residues. The germline CDR1 and CDR2 sequences are SNHLY and FYNNEI. In the case of this clone: Its antigen is unidentified.

Data came from immunoSEQ multiplex PCR; TCRdb stores just in-frame clones and leaves some out. The sample yields some 85,000 clones, roughly 90% seen once. Sample: unstimulated CD8+ T cells sorted from spleen or lymph node cells, taken before transplant. The sequence was collected from a human donor who was the organ donor for an intestinal transplant. J is TRBJ1-6 and V is TRBV2; D remains unclear. The CDR3 sequence: CASSESTYSSYNSPLHF. DNA of the CDR3: TGTGCCAGCAGTGAATCTACCTACAGCTCCTATAATTCACCCCTCCACTTT.